The source of this T cell receptor (beta chain) is a study of metastatic and nonmetastatic thyroid tumors. On the study more broadly: The study looked at repertoires side by side in blood and in tumor or nodule tissue from malignant and benign thyroid patients.

All patients reached thyroid surgery having received no treatment beforehand. TCRdb redid the clone calls on the PCR reads using MiXCR. There are around 45,000 clones in the sample; under 4% occur only once, and approximately 9.8% lies in the top ten. CDR3 length: 18 amino acids. Germline V gene sequence: CDR1 MDHEN, CDR2 SYDVKM. J lost 0 bases, V lost 7 bases, and 13 bases had no gene match. This chain uses TRBV28 with TRBJ2-3; 10 nucleotides match TRBD2. The clonotype originates from a female donor with papillary thyroid cancer or a benign thyroid nodule (not recorded which). Some clones in this sample may be carry-over from other donors' samples. The sample comprised blood. The DNA for the CDR3 is TGTGCCAGCAACCCCATCGTGGCTAGCGGGGGTAGCACAGATACGCAGTATTTT. The encoded protein is CASNPIVASGGSTDTQYF.